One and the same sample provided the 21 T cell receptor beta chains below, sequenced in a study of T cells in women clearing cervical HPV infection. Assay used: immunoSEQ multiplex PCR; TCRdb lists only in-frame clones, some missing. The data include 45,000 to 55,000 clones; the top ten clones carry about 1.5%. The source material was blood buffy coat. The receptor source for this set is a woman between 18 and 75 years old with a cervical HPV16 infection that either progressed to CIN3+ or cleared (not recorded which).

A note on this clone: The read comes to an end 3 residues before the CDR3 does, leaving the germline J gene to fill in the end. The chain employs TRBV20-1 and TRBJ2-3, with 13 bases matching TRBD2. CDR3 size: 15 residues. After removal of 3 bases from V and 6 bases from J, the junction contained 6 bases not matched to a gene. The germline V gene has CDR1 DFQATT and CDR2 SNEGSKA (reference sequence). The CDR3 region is CSASWTSGSADTQYF. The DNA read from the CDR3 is TGCAGTGCTAGTTGGACTAGCGGGAGTGCTGATACG.

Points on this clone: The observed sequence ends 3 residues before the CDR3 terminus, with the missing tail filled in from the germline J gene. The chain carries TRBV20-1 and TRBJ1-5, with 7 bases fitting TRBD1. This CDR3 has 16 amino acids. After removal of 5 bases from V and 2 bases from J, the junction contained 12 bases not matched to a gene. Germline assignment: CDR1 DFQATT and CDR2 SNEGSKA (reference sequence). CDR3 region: CSASRTGLWGNQPQHF. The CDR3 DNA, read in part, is TGCAGTGCTTCGAGGACAGGCCTCTGGGGCAATCAGCCC.

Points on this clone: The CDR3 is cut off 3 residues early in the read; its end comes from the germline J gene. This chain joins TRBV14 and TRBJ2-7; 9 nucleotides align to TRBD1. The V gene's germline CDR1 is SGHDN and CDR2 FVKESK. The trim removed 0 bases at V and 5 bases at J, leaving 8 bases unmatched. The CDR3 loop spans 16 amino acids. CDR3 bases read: TGTGCCAGCAGCCAAGACGGTGGGACAGGGACCCACGAG. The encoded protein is CASSQDGGTGTHE. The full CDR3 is CASSQDGGTGTHEQYF.

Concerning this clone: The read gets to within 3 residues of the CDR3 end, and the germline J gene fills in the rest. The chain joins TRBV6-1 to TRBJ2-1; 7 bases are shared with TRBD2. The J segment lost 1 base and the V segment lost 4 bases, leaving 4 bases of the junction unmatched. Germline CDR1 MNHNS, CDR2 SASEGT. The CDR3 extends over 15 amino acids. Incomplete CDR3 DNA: TGTGCCAGCAGTGTGACAGCGGGGTCCTACAATGAG. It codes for CASSVTAGSYNE. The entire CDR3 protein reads CASSVTAGSYNEQFF.

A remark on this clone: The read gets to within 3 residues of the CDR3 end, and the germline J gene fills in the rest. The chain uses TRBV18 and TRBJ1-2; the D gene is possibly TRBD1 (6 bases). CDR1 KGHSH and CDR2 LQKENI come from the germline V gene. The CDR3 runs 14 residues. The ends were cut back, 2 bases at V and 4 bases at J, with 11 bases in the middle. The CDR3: CASSPGDRLYGYTF. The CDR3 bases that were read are TGTGCCAGCTCACCAGGAGACAGGCTCTATGGC.

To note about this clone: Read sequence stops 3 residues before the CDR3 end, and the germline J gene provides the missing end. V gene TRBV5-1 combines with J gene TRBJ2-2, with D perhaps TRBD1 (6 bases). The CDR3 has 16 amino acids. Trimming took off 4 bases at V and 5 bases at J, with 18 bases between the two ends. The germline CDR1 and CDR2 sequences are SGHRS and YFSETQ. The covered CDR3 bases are TGCGCCAGCAGCCCGTCGGGACACTCGGGGACCGGGGAG. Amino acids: CASSPSGHSGTGE. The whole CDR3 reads CASSPSGHSGTGELFF.

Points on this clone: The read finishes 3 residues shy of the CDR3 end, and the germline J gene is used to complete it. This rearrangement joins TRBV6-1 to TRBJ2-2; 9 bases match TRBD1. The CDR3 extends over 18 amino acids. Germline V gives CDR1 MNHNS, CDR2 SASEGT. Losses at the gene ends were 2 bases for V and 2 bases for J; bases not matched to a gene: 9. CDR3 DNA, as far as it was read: TGTGCCAGCAGTGAACCCCGGGACAGGGCCGAAAACACCGGGGAG. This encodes CASSEPRDRAENTGE. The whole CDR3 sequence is CASSEPRDRAENTGELFF.

The CDR3 sequence: CASRYGTSGNNEQFF. The CDR3 DNA, read in part, is TGTGCCAGCAGGTATGGGACTAGCGGGAACAATGAG. The chain combines TRBV2 with TRBJ2-1; 13 bases match TRBD2. The CDR3 is cut off 3 residues early in the read; its end comes from the germline J gene. CDR3 size: 15 residues. Germline-derived CDR1 and CDR2 are SNHLY and FYNNEI. V lost 6 bases and J lost 5; bases outside the gene matches: 4.

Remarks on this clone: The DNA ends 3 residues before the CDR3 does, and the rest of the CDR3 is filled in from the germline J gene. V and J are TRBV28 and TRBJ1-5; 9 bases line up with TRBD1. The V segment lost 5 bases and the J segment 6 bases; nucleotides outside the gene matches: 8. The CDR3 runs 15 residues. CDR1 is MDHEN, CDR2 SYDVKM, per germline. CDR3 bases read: TGTGCCAGCAGTCTACAGGGGGCGCAACGTCAGCCC. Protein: CASSLQGAQRQP. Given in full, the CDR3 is CASSLQGAQRQPQHF.

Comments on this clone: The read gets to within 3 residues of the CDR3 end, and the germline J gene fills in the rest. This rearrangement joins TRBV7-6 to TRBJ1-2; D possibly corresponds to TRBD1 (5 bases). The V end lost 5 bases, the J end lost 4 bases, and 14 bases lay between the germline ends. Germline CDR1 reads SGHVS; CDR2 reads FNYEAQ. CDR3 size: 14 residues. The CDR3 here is CASSASRGGYGYTF. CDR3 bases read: TGTGCCAGCAGCGCTTCAAGGGGTGGCTATGGC.

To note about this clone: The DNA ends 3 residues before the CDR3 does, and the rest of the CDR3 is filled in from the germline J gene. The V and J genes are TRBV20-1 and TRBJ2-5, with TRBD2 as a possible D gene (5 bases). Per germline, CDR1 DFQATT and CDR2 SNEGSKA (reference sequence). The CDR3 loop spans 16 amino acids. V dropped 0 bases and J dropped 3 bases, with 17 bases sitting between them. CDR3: CSARDSMRVSEETQYF. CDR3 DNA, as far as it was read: TGCAGTGCTAGAGATTCCATGCGGGTGTCCGAAGAGACC.

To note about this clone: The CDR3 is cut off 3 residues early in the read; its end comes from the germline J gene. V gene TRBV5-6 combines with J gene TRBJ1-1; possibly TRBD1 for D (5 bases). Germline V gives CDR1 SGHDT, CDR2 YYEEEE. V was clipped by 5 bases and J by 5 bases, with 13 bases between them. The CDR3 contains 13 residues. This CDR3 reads CASRGRGRTEAFF. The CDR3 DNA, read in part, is TGTGCCAGCAGGGGGCGGGGAAGGACTGAA.

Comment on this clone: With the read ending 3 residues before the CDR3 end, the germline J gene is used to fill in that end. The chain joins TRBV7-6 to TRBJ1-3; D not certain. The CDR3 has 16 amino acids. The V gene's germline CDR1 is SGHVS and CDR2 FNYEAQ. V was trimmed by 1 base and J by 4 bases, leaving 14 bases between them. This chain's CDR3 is CASSLGVSPAGNTIYF. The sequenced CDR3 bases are TGTGCCAGCAGCTTAGGGGTGTCCCCAGCGGGAAACACC. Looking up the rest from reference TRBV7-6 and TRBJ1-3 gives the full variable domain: GAGVSQSPRYKVTKRGQDVALRCDPISGHVSLYWYRQALGQGPEFLTYFNYEAQQDKSGLPNDRFSAERPEGSISTLTIQRTEQRDSAMYRCASSLGVSPAGNTIYFGEGSWLTVV.

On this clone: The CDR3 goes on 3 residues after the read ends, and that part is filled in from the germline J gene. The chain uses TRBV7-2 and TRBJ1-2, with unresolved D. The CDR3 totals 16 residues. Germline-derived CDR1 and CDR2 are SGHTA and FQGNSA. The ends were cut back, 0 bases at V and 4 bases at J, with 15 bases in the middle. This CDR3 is CASSLAVRNSGYGYTF. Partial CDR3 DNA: TGTGCCAGCAGCTTAGCCGTCAGGAATTCCGGCTATGGC.

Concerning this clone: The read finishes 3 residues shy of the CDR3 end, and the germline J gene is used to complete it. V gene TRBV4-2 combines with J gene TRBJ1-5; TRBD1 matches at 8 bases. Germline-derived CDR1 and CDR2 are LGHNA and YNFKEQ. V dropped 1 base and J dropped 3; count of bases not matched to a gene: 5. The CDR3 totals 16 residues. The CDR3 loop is CASSQGGDRLNQPQHF. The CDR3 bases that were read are TGTGCCAGCAGCCAAGGGGGGGACAGGCTCAATCAGCCC.

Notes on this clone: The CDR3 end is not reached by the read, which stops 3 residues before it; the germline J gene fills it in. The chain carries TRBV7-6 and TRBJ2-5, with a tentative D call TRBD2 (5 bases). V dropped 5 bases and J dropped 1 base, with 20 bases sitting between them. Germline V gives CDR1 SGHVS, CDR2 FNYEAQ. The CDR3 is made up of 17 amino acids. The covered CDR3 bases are TGTGCCAGCAGCCACCTTTCCCGGGGAATGGGCCAAGAGACC. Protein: CASSHLSRGMGQET. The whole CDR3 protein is CASSHLSRGMGQETQYF.

The sequenced CDR3 bases are TGTGCCAGCAGGTATACAGGGTCGGAGACC. Its protein product is CASRYTGSET. The whole CDR3 protein reads CASRYTGSETQYF. The rearrangement links TRBV7-9 to TRBJ2-5; possibly TRBD1 for D (6 bases). The observed sequence ends 3 residues before the CDR3 terminus, with the missing tail filled in from the germline J gene. This CDR3 contains 13 residues. With 6 bases removed from V and 5 bases from J, the gap between germline ends came to 13 bases. Germline-derived CDR1 and CDR2 are SEHNR and FQNEAQ (reference sequence).

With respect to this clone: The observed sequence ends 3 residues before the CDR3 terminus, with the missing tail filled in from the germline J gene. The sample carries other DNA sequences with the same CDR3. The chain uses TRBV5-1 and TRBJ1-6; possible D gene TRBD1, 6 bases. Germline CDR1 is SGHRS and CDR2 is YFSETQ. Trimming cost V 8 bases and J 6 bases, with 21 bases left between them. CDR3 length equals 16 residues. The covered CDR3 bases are TGCGCCAGTAGCGGGAACCCGGGACAACCTAATTCACCC. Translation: CASSGNPGQPNSP. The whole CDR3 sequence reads CASSGNPGQPNSPLHF.

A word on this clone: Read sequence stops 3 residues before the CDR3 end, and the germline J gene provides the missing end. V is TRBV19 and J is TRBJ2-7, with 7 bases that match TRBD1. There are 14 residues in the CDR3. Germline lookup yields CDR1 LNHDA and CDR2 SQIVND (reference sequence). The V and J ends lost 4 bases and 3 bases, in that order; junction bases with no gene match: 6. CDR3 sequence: CASSTTGDSYEQYF. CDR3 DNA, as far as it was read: TGTGCCAGTAGTACCACAGGGGACAGCTACGAG.

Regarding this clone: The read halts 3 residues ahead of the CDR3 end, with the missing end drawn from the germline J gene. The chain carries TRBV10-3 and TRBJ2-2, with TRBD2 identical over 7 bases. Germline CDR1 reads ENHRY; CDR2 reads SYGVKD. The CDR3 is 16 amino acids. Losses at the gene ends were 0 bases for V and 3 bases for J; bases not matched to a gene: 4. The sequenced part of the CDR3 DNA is TGTGCCATCAGTGAGTCGGATCTAGCGGACACCGGGGAG. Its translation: CAISESDLADTGE. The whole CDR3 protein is CAISESDLADTGELFF.

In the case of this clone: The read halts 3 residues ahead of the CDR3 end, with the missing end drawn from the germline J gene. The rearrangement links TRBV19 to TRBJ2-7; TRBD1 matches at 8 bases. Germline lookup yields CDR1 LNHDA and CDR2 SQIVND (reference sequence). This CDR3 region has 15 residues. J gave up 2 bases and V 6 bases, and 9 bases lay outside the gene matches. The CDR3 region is CASRTSSQGAYEQYF. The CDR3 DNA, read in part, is TGTGCCAGTAGGACAAGCTCACAGGGGGCCTACGAG. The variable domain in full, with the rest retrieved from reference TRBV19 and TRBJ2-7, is DGGITQSPKYLFRKEGQNVTLSCEQNLNHDAMYWYRQDPGQGLRLIYYSQIVNDFQKGDIAEGYSVSREKKESFPLTVTSAQKNPTAFYLCASRTSSQGAYEQYFGPGTRLTVT.